This T cell receptor (beta chain) was captured in a study of T cells in Graves' hyperthyroidism and ophthalmopathy. At the level of the study: The initial diagnosis was the point when peripheral blood was collected, ahead of any treatment.

Amplified regions were TCR beta CDR3 sequences from RNA transcripts. HTBI primers were used for first-round RT-PCR of the TCR CDR3. A single record per CDR3 protein comes from TCRdb applying MiXCR to the multiplex PCR reads. This sample yields approximately 400,000 distinct CDR3 sequences, of which about 13% are seen a single time; less than 25% belongs to the top ten. CDR3 length: 15 amino acids. The germline CDR1 and CDR2 sequences are MGHRA and YSYEKL. V shed 4 bases and J 1 base; nucleotides not matched to a gene: 5. The TCR originated in a man younger than 40 with Graves' hyperthyroidism that later progressed to Graves' ophthalmopathy. The sequenced sample was blood. The J gene is TRBJ2-7, the V gene TRBV4-1, with TRBD1 matching 9 bases. CDR3 residues: CASSPTGGKSYEQYF. CDR3 nucleotides: TGCGCCAGCAGCCCAACAGGGGGCAAATCCTACGAGCAGTACTTC.